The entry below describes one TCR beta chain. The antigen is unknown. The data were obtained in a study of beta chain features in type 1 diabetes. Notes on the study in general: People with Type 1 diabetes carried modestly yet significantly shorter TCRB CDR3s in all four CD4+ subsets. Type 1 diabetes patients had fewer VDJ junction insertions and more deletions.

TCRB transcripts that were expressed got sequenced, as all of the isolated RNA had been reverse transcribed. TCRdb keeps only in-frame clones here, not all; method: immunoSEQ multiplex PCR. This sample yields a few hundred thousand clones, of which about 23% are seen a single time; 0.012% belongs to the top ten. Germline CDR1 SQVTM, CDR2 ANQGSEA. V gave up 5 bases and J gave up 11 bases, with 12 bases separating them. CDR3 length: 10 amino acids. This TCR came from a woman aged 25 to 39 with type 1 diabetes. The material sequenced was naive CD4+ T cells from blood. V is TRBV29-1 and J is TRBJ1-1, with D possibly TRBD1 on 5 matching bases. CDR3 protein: CSVSQGRAFF. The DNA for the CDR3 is TGCAGCGTTAGCCAGGGCCGGGCTTTCTTT.